The T cell receptor (beta chain) under discussion was sequenced for a study of CD8 T cells in ankylosing spondylitis. As for this clonotype: The antigen remains unidentified.

The CDR3 is 16 amino acids. CDR1 is SGHRS, CDR2 YFSETQ, per germline. With 0 bases removed from V and 0 bases from J, the gap between germline ends came to 9 bases. Study-wide points: A TCR beta motif of fewer than 10 highly homologous variants seemed to mark ankylosing spondylitis blood. With a CD8+ phenotype, disease-linked clones were relatively rare in peripheral blood. Clones tied to disease were said to be significantly enriched in matched ankylosing spondylitis synovial fluid.

It was by quantitative 5'-RACE with molecular barcodes that TCR beta libraries were made. TCRdb passed the 5' RACE reads through MiXCR, listing each CDR3 protein once. The data show roughly 400,000 distinct CDR3 sequences, 20% to 25% seen once. This rearrangement joins TRBV5-1 to TRBJ1-4; D uncertain. The source is a male donor with ankylosing spondylitis. The sample consisted of blood, either unsorted or a sorted T cell fraction (not recorded which). CDR3 amino acids: CASSLGPVPTNEKLFF. The DNA for the CDR3 is TGCGCCAGCAGCTTGGGCCCAGTGCCAACTAATGAAAAACTGTTTTTT.